The 2 T cell receptor beta chains reported below all come from one sample, sequenced in a study of blood T cell repertoires in COVID-19. Using immunoSEQ multiplex PCR, the repertoire was profiled, and TCRdb retains in-frame clones only, with some absent. This table has some 210,000 clones, roughly 86% appearing once. The source material was peripheral blood. Every receptor here comes from a woman in her 70s with active or convalescent COVID-19.

The gene calls are TRBV2 and TRBJ1-2, with a weak D call TRBD1 (6 bases). V dropped 6 bases and J dropped 5 bases, with 16 bases sitting between them. This CDR3 comprises 14 residues. Per the germline V gene, CDR1 is SNHLY and CDR2 is FYNNEI. The CDR3 DNA reads TGTGCCAGCAGCCGCAGGGAGGGGGGGTATGGCTACACCTTC. Translation: CASSRREGGYGYTF.

V usage is TRBV19 and J usage is TRBJ2-2, with D perhaps matching TRBD1 (5 bases). This CDR3 contains 16 residues. Germline V gene data show CDR1 as LNHDA and CDR2 as SQIVND (reference sequence). V lost 0 bases to trimming and J lost 4 bases, with 12 bases between them. CDR3 in amino acids: CASSIDQGSSTGELFF. The CDR3 nucleotides read TGTGCCAGTAGTATAGATCAGGGCAGCTCCACCGGGGAGCTGTTTTTT.